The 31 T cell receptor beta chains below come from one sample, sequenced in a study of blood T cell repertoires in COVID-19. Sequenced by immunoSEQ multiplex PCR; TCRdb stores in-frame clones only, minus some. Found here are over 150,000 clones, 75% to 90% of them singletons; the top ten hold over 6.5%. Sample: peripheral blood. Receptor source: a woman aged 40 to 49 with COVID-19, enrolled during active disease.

CDR3: CASSSPRLEQFF. CDR3 DNA sequence: TGTGCCAGCAGCTCTCCTCGACTGGAGCAGTTCTTC. The chain has TRBV5-4 and TRBJ2-1, with D unclear. The CDR3 is 12 amino acids. Germline-derived CDR1 and CDR2 are SGHNT and YYREEE (reference sequence). V was trimmed by 3 bases and J by 10 bases, leaving 11 bases between them.

CDR3 bases: TGTGCCGTCCCAGCGCAGAATACGCAGTATTTT. It encodes CAVPAQNTQYF. This chain connects TRBV28 to TRBJ2-3, with unresolved D. CDR1 and CDR2 (germline): MDHEN, SYDVKM. The CDR3 extends over 11 amino acids. V was shortened by 11 bases and J by 7 bases, with 13 bases between the two germline ends.

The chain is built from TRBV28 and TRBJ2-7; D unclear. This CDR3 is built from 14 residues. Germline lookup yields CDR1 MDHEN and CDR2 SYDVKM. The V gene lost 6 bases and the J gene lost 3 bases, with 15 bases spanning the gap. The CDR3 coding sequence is TGTGCCAGCAGACCAGATTTGGCCCGCTACGAGCAGTACTTC. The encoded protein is CASRPDLARYEQYF.

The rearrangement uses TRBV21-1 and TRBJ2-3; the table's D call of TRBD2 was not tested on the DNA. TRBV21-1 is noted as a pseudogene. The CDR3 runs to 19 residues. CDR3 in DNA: TGTGCCAGCAGCAAAGGAGTGACGGAGAAGCGGGAGAGCACAGATACGCAGTATTTT. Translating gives CASSKGVTEKRESTDTQYF.

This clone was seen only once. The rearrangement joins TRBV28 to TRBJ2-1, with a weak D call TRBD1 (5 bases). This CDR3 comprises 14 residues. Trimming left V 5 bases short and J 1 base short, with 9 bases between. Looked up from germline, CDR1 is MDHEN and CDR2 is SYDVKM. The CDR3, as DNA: TGTGCCAGCAGTGCAGGGAATTCCTACAATGAGCAGTTCTTC. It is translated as CASSAGNSYNEQFF.

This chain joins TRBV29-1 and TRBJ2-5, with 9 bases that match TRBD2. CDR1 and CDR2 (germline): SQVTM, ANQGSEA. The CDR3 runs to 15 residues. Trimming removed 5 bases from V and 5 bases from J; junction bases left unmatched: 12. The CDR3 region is CSVRKAGGRRETQYF. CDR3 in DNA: TGCAGCGTTCGGAAAGCGGGAGGACGGCGGGAGACCCAGTACTTC.

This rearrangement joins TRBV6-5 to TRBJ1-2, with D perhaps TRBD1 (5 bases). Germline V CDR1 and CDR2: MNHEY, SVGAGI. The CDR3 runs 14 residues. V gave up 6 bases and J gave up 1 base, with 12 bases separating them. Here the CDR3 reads CASRPGLNNYGYTF. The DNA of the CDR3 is TGTGCCAGCAGGCCGGGACTGAATAACTATGGCTACACCTTC.

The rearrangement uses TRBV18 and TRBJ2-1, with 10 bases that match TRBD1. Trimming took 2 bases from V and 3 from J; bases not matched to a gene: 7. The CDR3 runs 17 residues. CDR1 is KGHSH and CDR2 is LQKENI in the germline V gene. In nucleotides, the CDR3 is TGTGCCAGCTCACCAGGGTTTGGACAGGGGGACTACAATGAGCAGTTCTTC. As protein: CASSPGFGQGDYNEQFF.

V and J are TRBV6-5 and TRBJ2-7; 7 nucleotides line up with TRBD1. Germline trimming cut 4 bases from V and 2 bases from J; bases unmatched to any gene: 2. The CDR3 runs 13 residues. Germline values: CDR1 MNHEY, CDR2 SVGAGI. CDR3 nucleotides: TGTGCCAGCAGTTTCGACAGGGCCTACGAGCAGTACTTC. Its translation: CASSFDRAYEQYF.

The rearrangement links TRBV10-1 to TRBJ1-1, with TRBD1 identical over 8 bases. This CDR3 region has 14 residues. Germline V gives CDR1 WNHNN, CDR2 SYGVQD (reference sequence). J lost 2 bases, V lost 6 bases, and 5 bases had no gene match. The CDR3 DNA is TGCGCCAGCAGAGGGACAGGAGGTAACACTGAAGCTTTCTTT. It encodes CASRGTGGNTEAFF.

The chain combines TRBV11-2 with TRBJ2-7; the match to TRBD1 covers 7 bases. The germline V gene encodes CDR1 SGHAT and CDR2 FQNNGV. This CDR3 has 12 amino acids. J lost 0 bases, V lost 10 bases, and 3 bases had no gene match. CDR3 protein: CATGDSSYEQYF. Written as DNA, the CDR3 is TGTGCCACCGGGGACAGCTCCTACGAGCAGTACTTC.

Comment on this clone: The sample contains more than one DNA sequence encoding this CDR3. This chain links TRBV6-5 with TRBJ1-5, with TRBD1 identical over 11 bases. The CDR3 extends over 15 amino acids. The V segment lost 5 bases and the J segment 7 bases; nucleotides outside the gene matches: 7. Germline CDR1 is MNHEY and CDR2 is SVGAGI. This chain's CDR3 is CASSPGQGVGQPQHF. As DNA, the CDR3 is TGTGCCAGCAGTCCGGGACAGGGGGTCGGACAGCCCCAGCATTTT.

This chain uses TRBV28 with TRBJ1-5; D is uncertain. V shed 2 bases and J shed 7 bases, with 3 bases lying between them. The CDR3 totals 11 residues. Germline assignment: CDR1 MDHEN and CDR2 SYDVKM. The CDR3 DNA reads TGTGCCAGCAGTTTAGCGCAGCCCCAGCATTTT. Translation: CASSLAQPQHF.

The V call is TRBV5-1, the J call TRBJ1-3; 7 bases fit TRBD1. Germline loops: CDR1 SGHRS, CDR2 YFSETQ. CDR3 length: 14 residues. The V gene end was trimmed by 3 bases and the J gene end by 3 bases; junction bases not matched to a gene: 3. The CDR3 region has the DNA TGCGCCAGCAGCTCGACAGGGCGTGGAAACACCATATATTTT. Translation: CASSSTGRGNTIYF.

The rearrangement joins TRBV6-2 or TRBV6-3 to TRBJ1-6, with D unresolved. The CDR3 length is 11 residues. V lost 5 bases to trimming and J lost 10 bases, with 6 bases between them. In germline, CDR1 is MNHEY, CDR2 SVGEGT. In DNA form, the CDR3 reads TGTGCCAGCAGTGCGGGATCACCCCTCCACTTT. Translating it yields CASSAGSPLHF.

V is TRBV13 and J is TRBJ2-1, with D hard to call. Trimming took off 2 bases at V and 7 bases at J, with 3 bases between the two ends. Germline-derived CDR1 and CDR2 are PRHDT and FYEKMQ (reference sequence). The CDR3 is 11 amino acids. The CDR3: CASSLLNEQFF. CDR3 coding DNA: TGTGCCAGCAGCTTACTAAATGAGCAGTTCTTC.

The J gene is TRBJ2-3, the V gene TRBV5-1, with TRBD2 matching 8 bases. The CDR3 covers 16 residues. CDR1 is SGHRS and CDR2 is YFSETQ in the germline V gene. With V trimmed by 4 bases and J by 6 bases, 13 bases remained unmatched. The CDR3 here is CASSPGRRGAGDTQYF. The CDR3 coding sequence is TGCGCCAGCAGCCCTGGCCGGCGGGGGGCCGGGGATACGCAGTATTTT.

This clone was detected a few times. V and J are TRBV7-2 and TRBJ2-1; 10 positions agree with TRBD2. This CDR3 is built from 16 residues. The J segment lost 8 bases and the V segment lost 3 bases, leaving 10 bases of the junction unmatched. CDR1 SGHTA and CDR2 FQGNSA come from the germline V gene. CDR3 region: CASSFYPSGSRDEQFF. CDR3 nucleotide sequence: TGTGCCAGCAGCTTTTACCCTAGCGGGAGTAGGGATGAGCAGTTCTTC.

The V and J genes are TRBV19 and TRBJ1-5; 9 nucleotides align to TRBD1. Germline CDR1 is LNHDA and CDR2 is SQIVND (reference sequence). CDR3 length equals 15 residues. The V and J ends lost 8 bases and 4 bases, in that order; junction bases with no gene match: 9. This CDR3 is CASQNWDRVNQPQHF. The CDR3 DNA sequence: TGTGCCAGTCAGAATTGGGACAGGGTTAATCAGCCCCAGCATTTT.

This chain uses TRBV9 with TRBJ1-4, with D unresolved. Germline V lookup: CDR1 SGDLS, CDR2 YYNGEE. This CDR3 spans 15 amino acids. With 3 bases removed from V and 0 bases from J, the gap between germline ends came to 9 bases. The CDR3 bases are TGTGCCAGCAGCGGAACATATGCAACTAATGAAAAACTGTTTTTT. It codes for CASSGTYATNEKLFF.

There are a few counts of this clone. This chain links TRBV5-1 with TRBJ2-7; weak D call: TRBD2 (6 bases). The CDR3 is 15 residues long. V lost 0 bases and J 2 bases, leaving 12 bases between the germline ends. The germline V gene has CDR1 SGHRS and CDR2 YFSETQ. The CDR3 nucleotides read TGCGCCAGCAGCTTGGAGACGGGAGCTACCTACGAGCAGTACTTC. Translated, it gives CASSLETGATYEQYF.

The CDR3 DNA reads TGCGCCAGCAGTGCGCCGGGGGCGAACACCGGGGAGCTGTTTTTT. Translating it yields CASSAPGANTGELFF. This chain uses TRBV10-1 with TRBJ2-2; possibly TRBD2 for D (6 bases). There are 15 residues in the CDR3. V was clipped by 4 bases and J by 0 bases, with 9 bases between them. Looked up from germline, CDR1 is WNHNN and CDR2 is SYGVQD (reference sequence).

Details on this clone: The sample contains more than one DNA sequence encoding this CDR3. The CDR3 here is CASSIGLSTGDDTEAFF. The CDR3 nucleotides are TGTGCCAGTAGTATAGGTCTAAGCACAGGGGATGACACTGAAGCTTTCTTT. V and J are TRBV19 and TRBJ1-1; 7 bases agree with TRBD1. The trim removed 1 base at V and 3 bases at J, leaving 11 bases unmatched. Germline V gives CDR1 LNHDA, CDR2 SQIVND (reference sequence). This CDR3 contains 17 residues.

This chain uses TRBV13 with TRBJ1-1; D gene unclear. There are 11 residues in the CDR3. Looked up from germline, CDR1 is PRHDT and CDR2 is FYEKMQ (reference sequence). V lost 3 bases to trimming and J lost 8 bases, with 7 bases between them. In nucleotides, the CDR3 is TGTGCCAGCAGCTTTTCCAGAGAAGCTTTCTTT. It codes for CASSFSREAFF.

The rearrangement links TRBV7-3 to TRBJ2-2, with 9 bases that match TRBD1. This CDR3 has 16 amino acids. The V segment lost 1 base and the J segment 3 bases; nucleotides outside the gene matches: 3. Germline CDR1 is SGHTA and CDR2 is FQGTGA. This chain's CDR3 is CASSLNRGLYTGELFF. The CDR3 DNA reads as TGTGCCAGCAGCTTAAACAGGGGGCTTTACACCGGGGAGCTGTTTTTT.

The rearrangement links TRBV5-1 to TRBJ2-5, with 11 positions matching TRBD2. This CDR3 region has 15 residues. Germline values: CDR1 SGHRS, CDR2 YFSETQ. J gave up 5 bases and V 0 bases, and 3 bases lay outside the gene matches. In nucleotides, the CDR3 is TGCGCCAGCAGCTTGGGAATAGCGGGAGGGGAGACCCAGTACTTC. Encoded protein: CASSLGIAGGETQYF.

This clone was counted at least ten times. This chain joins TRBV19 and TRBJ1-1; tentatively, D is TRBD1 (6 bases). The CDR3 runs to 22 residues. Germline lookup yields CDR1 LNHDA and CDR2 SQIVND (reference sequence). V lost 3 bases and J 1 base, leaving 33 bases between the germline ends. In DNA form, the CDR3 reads TGTGCCAGTAGTATCTTCCCCAGGAGGACAGCCTCTGACTGGTCGGCGAACACTGAAGCTTTCTTT. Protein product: CASSIFPRRTASDWSANTEAFF.

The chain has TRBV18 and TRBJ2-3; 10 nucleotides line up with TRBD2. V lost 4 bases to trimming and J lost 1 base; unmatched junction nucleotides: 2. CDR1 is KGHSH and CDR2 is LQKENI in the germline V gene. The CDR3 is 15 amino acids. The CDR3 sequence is CASSQTSGGTDTQYF. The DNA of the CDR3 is TGTGCCAGCTCACAAACTAGCGGGGGCACAGATACGCAGTATTTT.

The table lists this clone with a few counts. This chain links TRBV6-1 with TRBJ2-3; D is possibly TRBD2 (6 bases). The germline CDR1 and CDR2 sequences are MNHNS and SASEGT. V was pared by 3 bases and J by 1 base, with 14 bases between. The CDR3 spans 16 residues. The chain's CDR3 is CASSEPPGGGTDTQYF. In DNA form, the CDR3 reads TGTGCCAGCAGTGAGCCCCCCGGCGGGGGCACAGATACGCAGTATTTT.

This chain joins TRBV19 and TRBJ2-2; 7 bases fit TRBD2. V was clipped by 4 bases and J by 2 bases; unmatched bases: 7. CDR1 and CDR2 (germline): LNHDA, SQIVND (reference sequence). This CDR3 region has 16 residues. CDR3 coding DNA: TGTGCCAGTAGTAATGGGGCGGGGGTAAACACCGGGGAGCTGTTTTTT. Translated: CASSNGAGVNTGELFF.

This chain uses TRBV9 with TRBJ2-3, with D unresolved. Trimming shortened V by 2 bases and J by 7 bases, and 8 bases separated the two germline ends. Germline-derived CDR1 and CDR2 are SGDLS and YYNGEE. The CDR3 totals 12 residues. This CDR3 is CASSVVRHTQYF. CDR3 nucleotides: TGTGCCAGCAGCGTCGTCCGTCATACGCAGTATTTT.